The T cell receptor (beta chain) under discussion was sequenced for a study of T cell changes during pregnancy in multiple sclerosis. Libraries were prepared by immunoSEQ multiplex PCR; TCRdb keeps only in-frame clonotypes and omits some of them. Of tens of thousands of clones listed, about nine tenths are singletons. V was trimmed by 5 bases and J by 7 bases, leaving 11 bases between them. This CDR3 contains 13 residues. Germline CDR1 is MNHNS and CDR2 is SASEGT. This rearrangement joins TRBV6-1 to TRBJ1-4; possible D gene TRBD1, 6 bases. Source: peripheral blood, taken in the second trimester of pregnancy. This receptor was obtained from a female donor with multiple sclerosis, enrolled in a pregnancy study. The CDR3 here is CASSKIRGEKLFF. For the CDR3, the DNA is TGTGCCAGCAGTAAAATCAGGGGTGAAAAACTGTTTTTT.